This TCR beta chain is drawn from a study of cytomegalovirus exposure and HLA in healthy donors. At the level of the study: There were about 85 million unique TCRs (from HLA-typed donors) in an early data release. Study outcomes and limitations: Because they were indistinguishable, some V segments, including TRBV6-2 and TRBV6-3, were excluded.

The CDR3 runs 14 residues. The germline V and J ends were trimmed by 7 bases and 0 bases, with 9 bases remaining between them. The germline V gene encodes CDR1 SNHLY and CDR2 FYNNEI. This clone was recorded a few times. The antigen is undetermined. The PCR used 60 Vbeta and 13 Jbeta primers. Produced via immunoSEQ multiplex PCR; TCRdb's table is partial and in-frame only. The sample carries about 140,000 clones, 80% recorded once. This chain uses TRBV2 with TRBJ2-2; a possible D gene is TRBD1 (6 bases). Specimen: PBMCs. This clonotype was sampled from a male donor in good health and CMV-seronegative. CDR3 protein: CASKTGANTGELFF. The CDR3 DNA reads TGTGCCAGCAAGACAGGAGCGAACACCGGGGAGCTGTTTTTT.